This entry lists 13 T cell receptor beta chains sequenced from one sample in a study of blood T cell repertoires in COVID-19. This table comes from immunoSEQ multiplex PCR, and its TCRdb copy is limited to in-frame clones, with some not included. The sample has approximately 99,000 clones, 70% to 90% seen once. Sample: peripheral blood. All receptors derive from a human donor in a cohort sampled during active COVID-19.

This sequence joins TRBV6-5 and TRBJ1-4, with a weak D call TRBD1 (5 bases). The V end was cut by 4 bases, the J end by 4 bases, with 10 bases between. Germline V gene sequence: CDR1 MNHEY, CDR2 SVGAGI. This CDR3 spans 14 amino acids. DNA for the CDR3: TGTGCCAGCAGTTTGAACAGGCTTAATGAAAAACTGTTTTTT. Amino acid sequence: CASSLNRLNEKLFF.

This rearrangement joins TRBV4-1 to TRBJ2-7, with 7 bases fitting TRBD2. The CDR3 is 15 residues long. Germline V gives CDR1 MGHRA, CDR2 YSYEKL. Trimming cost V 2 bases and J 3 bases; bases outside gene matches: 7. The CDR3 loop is CASSQILERGYEQYF. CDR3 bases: TGCGCCAGCAGCCAAATCCTGGAGCGGGGCTACGAGCAGTACTTC.

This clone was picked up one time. CDR3 bases: TGTGCCAGCAGCTTGGCACAGGGATATAGCAATCAGCCCCAGCATTTT. This gives the protein CASSLAQGYSNQPQHF. V is TRBV5-6 and J is TRBJ1-5; D may be TRBD1 (6 bases). The CDR3 extends over 16 amino acids. Germline V gene data show CDR1 as SGHDT and CDR2 as YYEEEE. Trimming removed 0 bases from V and 0 bases from J, with 10 bases in between.

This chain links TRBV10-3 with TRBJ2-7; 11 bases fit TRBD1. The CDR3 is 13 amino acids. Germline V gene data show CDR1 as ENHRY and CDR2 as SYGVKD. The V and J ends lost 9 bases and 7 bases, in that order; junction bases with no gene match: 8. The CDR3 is CAIRPGQGDEQYF. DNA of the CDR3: TGTGCCATTAGACCGGGACAGGGGGATGAGCAGTACTTC.

The CDR3 reads CASSREASNYGYTF. In nucleotides, the CDR3 is TGTGCCAGCAGCAGAGAGGCCTCTAACTATGGCTACACCTTC. This chain connects TRBV7-9 to TRBJ1-2; D uncertain. Germline V gene lookup returns CDR1 SEHNR and CDR2 FQNEAQ (reference sequence). The CDR3 runs to 14 residues. V lost 5 bases to trimming and J lost 0 bases, with 10 bases between them.

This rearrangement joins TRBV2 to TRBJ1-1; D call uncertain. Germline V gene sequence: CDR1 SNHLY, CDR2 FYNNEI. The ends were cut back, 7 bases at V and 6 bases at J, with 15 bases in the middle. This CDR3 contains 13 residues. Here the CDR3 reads CASIAGSAAEAFF. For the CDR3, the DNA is TGTGCCAGCATAGCCGGAAGCGCAGCTGAAGCTTTCTTT.

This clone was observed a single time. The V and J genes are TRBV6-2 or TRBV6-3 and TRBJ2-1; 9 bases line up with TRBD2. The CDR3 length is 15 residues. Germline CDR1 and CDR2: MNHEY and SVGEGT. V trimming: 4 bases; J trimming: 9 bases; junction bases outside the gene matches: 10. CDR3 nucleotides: TGTGCCAGCAGTTGGGGACTAGCAGGCCTCGGTGAGCAGTTCTTC. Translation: CASSWGLAGLGEQFF.

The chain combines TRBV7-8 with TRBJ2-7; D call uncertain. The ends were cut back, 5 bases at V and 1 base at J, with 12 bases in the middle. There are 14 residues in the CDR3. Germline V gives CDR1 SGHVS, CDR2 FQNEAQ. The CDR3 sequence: CASSPGRFSYEQYF. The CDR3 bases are TGTGCCAGCAGCCCCGGTCGTTTTTCCTACGAGCAGTACTTC.

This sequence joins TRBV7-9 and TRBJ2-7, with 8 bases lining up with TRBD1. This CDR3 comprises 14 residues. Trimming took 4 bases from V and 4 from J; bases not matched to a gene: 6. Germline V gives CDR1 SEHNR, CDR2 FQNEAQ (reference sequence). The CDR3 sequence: CASSSGGVYYEQYF. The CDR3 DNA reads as TGTGCCAGCAGCTCAGGGGGCGTATATTACGAGCAGTACTTC.

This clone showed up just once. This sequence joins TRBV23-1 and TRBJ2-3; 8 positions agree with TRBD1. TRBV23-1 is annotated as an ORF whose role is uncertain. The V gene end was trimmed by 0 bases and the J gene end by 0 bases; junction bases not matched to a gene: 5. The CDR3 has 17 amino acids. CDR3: CASSQSRQGASTDTQYF. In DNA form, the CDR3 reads TGCGCCAGCAGTCAATCGCGGCAGGGGGCTAGCACAGATACGCAGTATTTT.

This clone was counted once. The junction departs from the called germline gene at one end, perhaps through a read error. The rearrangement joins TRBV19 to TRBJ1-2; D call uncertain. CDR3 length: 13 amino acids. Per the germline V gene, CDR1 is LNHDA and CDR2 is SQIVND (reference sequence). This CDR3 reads CATSIGTNAVPIF. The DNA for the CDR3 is TGTGCCACCTCCATCGGTACGAATGCGGTACCTATCTTC.

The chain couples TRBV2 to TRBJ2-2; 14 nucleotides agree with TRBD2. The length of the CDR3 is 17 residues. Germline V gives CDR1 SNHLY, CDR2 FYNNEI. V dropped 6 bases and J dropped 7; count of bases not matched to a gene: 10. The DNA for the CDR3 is TGTGCCAGCAGCGGTCTGACTAGCGGGAGGGCTGTCGGGGAGCTGTTTTTT. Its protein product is CASSGLTSGRAVGELFF. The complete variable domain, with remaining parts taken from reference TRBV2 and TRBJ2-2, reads EPEVTQTPSHQVTQMGQEVILRCVPISNHLYFYWYRQILGQKVEFLVSFYNNEISEKSEIFDDQFSVERPDGSNFTLKIRSTKLEDSAMYFCASSGLTSGRAVGELFFGEGSRLTVL.

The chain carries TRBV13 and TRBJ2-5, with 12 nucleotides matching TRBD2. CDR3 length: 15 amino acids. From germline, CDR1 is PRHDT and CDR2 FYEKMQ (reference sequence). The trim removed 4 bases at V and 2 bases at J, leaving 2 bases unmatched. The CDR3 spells CASSSGTSGQETQYF. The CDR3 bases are TGTGCCAGCAGCTCCGGGACTAGCGGGCAAGAGACCCAGTACTTC.